Listed here are 14 T cell receptor beta chains from one sample, sequenced in a study of T cells in Graves' hyperthyroidism and ophthalmopathy. Regions amplified from RNA transcripts were the TCR beta CDR3 regions. TCR CDR3 underwent first-round RT-PCR with the HTBI primer set. From the multiplex PCR reads, TCRdb called clonotypes with MiXCR, one entry per CDR3 protein. The top ten hold about 45% of the sample, which has roughly 200,000 distinct CDR3 sequences, around 20% seen once. Sequenced: blood. The receptors originated from a man between 40 and 49 years old with Graves' hyperthyroidism.

This clonotype has a count of ten or more. V gene TRBV6-5 combines with J gene TRBJ1-2; D remains ambiguous. V lost 2 bases, J lost 0 bases, and 16 bases lay in between. CDR3 length: 17 residues. Germline-derived CDR1 and CDR2 are MNHEY and SVGAGI. The CDR3 spells CASSYTRGRVANYGYTF. The CDR3 DNA reads TGTGCCAGCAGTTACACCCGGGGTCGGGTAGCTAACTATGGCTACACCTTC.

With regard to this clonotype: A much larger clone lies one base from this, so it may be a read error. This chain uses TRBV7-2 with TRBJ2-1; D might be TRBD1 or TRBD2, each matching 5 bases. Germline assignment: CDR1 SGHTA and CDR2 FQGNSA. This CDR3 has 13 amino acids. The CDR3 reads CASSRGAYNEQSF. The CDR3 DNA follows: TGTGCCAGCAGTCGAGGGGCCTACAATGAGCAGTCCTTC.

This clonotype was detected ten times or more. CDR3 bases: TGTGCCAGCAGCCGAGCGGGAGCTAGCGGGGGAGGTGCTGAGCAGTTCTTC. Translated, it gives CASSRAGASGGGAEQFF. V is TRBV3-2 and J is TRBJ2-1; the table names TRBD2, a call not compared with the DNA. TRBV3-2 constitutes a pseudogene. The CDR3 length is 17 residues.

This clonotype was seen repeatedly, ten times or more. The V call is TRBV5-4, the J call TRBJ2-7; 10 nucleotides line up with TRBD1. The CDR3 extends over 15 amino acids. CDR1 is SGHNT, CDR2 YYREEE, per germline (reference sequence). The V gene end was trimmed by 5 bases and the J gene end by 0 bases; junction bases not matched to a gene: 5. CDR3 sequence reads: CASSDRQGASYEQYF. The CDR3 region has the DNA TGTGCCAGCAGTGATCGACAGGGGGCCTCCTACGAGCAGTACTTC.

The chain links TRBV5-4 to TRBJ1-2; D is perhaps TRBD1 (6 bases). The ends were cut back, 3 bases at V and 6 bases at J, with 21 bases in the middle. The CDR3 is made up of 16 amino acids. From germline, CDR1 is SGHNT and CDR2 YYREEE (reference sequence). CDR3 sequence reads: CASSSPADRGHNGYTF. As DNA, the CDR3 is TGTGCCAGCAGCTCCCCTGCGGATCGGGGGCATAATGGCTACACCTTC. The entire variable domain, with the rest obtained from reference TRBV5-4 and TRBJ1-2, is as follows: ETGVTQSPTHLIKTRGQQVTLRCSSQSGHNTVSWYQQALGQGPQFIFQYYREEENGRGNFPPRFSGLQFPNYSSELNVNALELDDSALYLCASSSPADRGHNGYTFGSGTRLTVV.

This clonotype occurred many times. The V and J genes are TRBV28 and TRBJ2-3, with D possibly being TRBD2 (6 bases). Trimming stripped 6 bases from V and 6 bases from J, with 16 bases between. There are 14 residues in the CDR3. The germline V gene encodes CDR1 MDHEN and CDR2 SYDVKM. The CDR3 is CASRPEGARDTQYF. The DNA of the CDR3 is TGTGCCAGCAGGCCGGAGGGAGCCCGGGATACGCAGTATTTT.

As DNA, the CDR3 is TGCGCCAGCAGCGACGCCGGGACAGGGAAATACGGCTACACCTTC. Residues: CASSDAGTGKYGYTF. This chain uses TRBV5-1 with TRBJ1-2; 9 positions match TRBD1. The CDR3 is 15 residues long. Germline assignment: CDR1 SGHRS and CDR2 YFSETQ. Trimming at V came to 4 bases and at J to 8 bases, leaving 12 bases not matched to a gene.

This clonotype was seen a few times. The rearrangement uses TRBV27 and TRBJ2-7; D is unclear. Germline V CDR1 and CDR2: MNHEY, SMNVEV (reference sequence). V was trimmed by 5 bases and J by 3 bases, leaving 14 bases between them. CDR3 size: 14 residues. CDR3 nucleotides: TGTGCCAGCAGTCCTTCTAGTGCCCGCTACGAGCAGTACTTC. This codes for CASSPSSARYEQYF.

Many counts were recorded for this clonotype. V is TRBV2 and J is TRBJ2-2; no clear D. Germline lookup yields CDR1 SNHLY and CDR2 FYNNEI. The ends were cut back, 6 bases at V and 4 bases at J, with 15 bases in the middle. This CDR3 has 15 residues. The CDR3: CASRERRASTGELFF. For the CDR3, the DNA is TGTGCCAGCAGGGAAAGAAGGGCCTCCACCGGGGAGCTGTTTTTT.

The chain has TRBV29-1 and TRBJ1-2; weak D call: TRBD1 (5 bases). The V gene's germline CDR1 is SQVTM and CDR2 ANQGSEA. V was pared by 7 bases and J by 4 bases, with 13 bases between. The CDR3 consists of 12 residues. Written as DNA, the CDR3 is TGCAGCGATTCAGGGAGTTCCTATGGCTACACCTTC. Translation: CSDSGSSYGYTF.

The table lists this clonotype with many counts. The gene calls are TRBV30 and TRBJ2-5, with TRBD2 matching over 7 bases. V was pared by 3 bases and J by 7 bases, with 11 bases of the junction left unmatched. This CDR3 contains 14 residues. Germline V gene data show CDR1 as GTSNPN and CDR2 as SVGIG (reference sequence). CDR3 sequence reads: CAWSRSSSGGTQYF. The CDR3 bases are TGTGCCTGGAGCCGGTCGTCTAGCGGAGGGACCCAGTACTTC.

Comment on this clonotype: A much larger clone lies a single base off, so this may be a read error. CDR3 DNA: TGTGCCAGCAGCTTAGGTGGACAACCTAGAGGAACTGAAGCTTTCTTT. Translated: CASSLGGQPRGTEAFF. The V and J genes are TRBV7-9 and TRBJ1-1; TRBD1 might be the D (5 bases). V lost 1 base and J lost 5, with 17 bases in between. Germline V gene data show CDR1 as SEHNR and CDR2 as FQNEAQ (reference sequence). The CDR3 extends over 16 amino acids.

This clonotype was detected a few times. The chain links TRBV4-2 to TRBJ1-5; 9 nucleotides align to TRBD1. Germline CDR1 LGHNA, CDR2 YNFKEQ. The length of the CDR3 is 17 residues. J gave up 1 base and V 1 base, and 5 bases lay outside the gene matches. For the CDR3, the DNA is TGTGCCAGCAGCCAAGGGGGGACAGGGACGAGCAATCAGCCCCAGCATTTT. Its translation: CASSQGGTGTSNQPQHF.

The rearrangement uses TRBV18 and TRBJ2-7, with 7 bases that match TRBD1. Germline V CDR1 and CDR2: KGHSH, LQKENI. The V and J ends lost 3 bases and 0 bases, in that order; junction bases with no gene match: 8. There are 16 residues in the CDR3. The CDR3 bases are TGTGCCAGCTCACCCCTTACCGGGACAGTCTCCTACGAGCAGTACTTC. Translation gives CASSPLTGTVSYEQYF.